This TCR beta chain was documented in a study of cytomegalovirus exposure and HLA in healthy donors. Findings and limits, study-wide: As was reported, the classifier diagnosed cytomegalovirus status with high specificity and sensitivity.

About this clone: Its antigen is as yet unknown.

Profiled with immunoSEQ multiplex PCR; TCRdb holds only in-frame clones, not every one. Of fewer than 60,000 clones listed, about 93% are singletons. Germline V gene data show CDR1 as SGHNT and CDR2 as YYREEE (reference sequence). The CDR3 loop spans 16 amino acids. V was cut by 0 bases and J by 7 bases, with 20 bases left in between. This TCR derives from a woman in her late teens or twenties in good health and CMV-seropositive. The chain has TRBV5-4 and TRBJ2-7; D uncertain. The specimen was PBMCs. CDR3 residues: CASSLDAEINSGEQYF. CDR3 bases: TGTGCCAGCAGCTTGGACGCCGAAATCAACAGTGGGGAGCAGTACTTC.